Presented here are 6 T cell receptor beta chains from one specimen sequenced in a study of T-cell memory formation after mild COVID-19. TCRdb itself ran the 5' RACE reads through MiXCR, one entry per CDR3 protein. The sample lists under 300,000 distinct CDR3 sequences, about a sixth seen once, with about 3.5% in the top ten. Sequenced sample: PBMCs or a T cell subset sorted from them (not recorded which). The source of these receptors is a man aged 18 to 29 who had mild COVID-19 (a few samples of this study predate the infection). Cell type and time point are not known.

This clonotype has a handful of counts. CDR3 protein: CASSGDGLNTEAFF. CDR3 sequence (DNA): TGTGCCAGCAGCGGCGACGGATTGAACACTGAAGCTTTCTTT. The chain is built from TRBV9 and TRBJ1-1; D is unresolved. Germline CDR1 reads SGDLS; CDR2 reads YYNGEE. The V end lost 3 bases, the J end lost 0 bases, and 9 bases lay between the germline ends. The CDR3 totals 14 residues.

The chain uses TRBV28 and TRBJ1-6; D not certain. The CDR3 is 15 amino acids. Looked up from germline, CDR1 is MDHEN and CDR2 is SYDVKM. V was cut by 6 bases and J by 9 bases, with 18 bases left in between. The CDR3 sequence: CASRLPGRRGSPLHF. The CDR3, as DNA: TGTGCCAGCAGATTACCTGGGCGGAGAGGTTCACCCCTCCACTTT.

The chain employs TRBV20-1 and TRBJ2-1; D tentatively fits TRBD1 or TRBD2 (6 bases each). There are 18 residues in the CDR3. Germline V gene lookup returns CDR1 DFQATT and CDR2 SNEGSKA (reference sequence). V shed 2 bases and J shed 0 bases, with 20 bases lying between them. For the CDR3, the DNA is TGCAGTGCTAGATCCCGTTATGGGGGGCGGAGCTCCTACAATGAGCAGTTCTTC. Translating gives CSARSRYGGRSSYNEQFF.

The sample holds a few counts of this clonotype. J is TRBJ2-2 and V is TRBV15; D tentatively reads TRBD1 or TRBD2 (5 bases each). The germline V gene has CDR1 LNHNV and CDR2 YYDKDF (reference sequence). CDR3 length: 15 amino acids. V dropped 0 bases and J dropped 4 bases, with 9 bases sitting between them. CDR3 coding DNA: TGTGCCACCAGCAGAGAGGTGGGGGTCACCGGGGAGCTGTTTTTT. Translation: CATSREVGVTGELFF.

This chain connects TRBV11-2 to TRBJ1-2; D gene unclear. Trimming took off 5 bases at V and 4 bases at J, with 11 bases between the two ends. Germline V gene sequence: CDR1 SGHAT, CDR2 FQNNGV. This CDR3 has 13 amino acids. The CDR3 DNA reads TGTGCCAGCAGCGATATGGGTACCTATGGCTACACCTTC. The encoded protein is CASSDMGTYGYTF.

In its sample, this clonotype was seen a few times. This chain connects TRBV20-1 to TRBJ2-3, with D perhaps assigned TRBD1 or TRBD2 (5 bases each). The CDR3 spans 13 residues. V gave up 7 bases and J gave up 2 bases, with 13 bases separating them. In germline, CDR1 is DFQATT, CDR2 SNEGSKA (reference sequence). The CDR3 bases are TGCAGTGACCGGGACCCAAACACAGATACGCAGTATTTT. Protein product: CSDRDPNTDTQYF.